These 26 T cell receptor beta chains were all obtained from the same sample, sequenced in a study of cytomegalovirus exposure and HLA in healthy donors. Profiled with immunoSEQ multiplex PCR; TCRdb holds only in-frame clones, not every one. Of around 150,000 clones in the sample, approximately 80% were seen once. Sequencing was carried out using PBMCs. The receptors were gathered from a man aged 30 to 39 in good health and CMV-seropositive.

This clone has just one count. The chain combines TRBV5-6 with TRBJ2-7; 8 nucleotides match TRBD1. CDR3 length: 15 residues. Trimming at V came to 3 bases and at J to 2 bases, leaving 7 bases not matched to a gene. The V gene's germline CDR1 is SGHDT and CDR2 YYEEEE. CDR3 sequence: CASSYAPQGAYEQYF. The CDR3 DNA reads as TGTGCCAGCAGCTACGCACCACAGGGGGCCTACGAGCAGTACTTC.

This chain joins TRBV10-3 and TRBJ1-4, with 8 bases identical to TRBD1. The CDR3 is 16 amino acids. The V and J ends lost 0 bases and 6 bases, in that order; junction bases with no gene match: 6. The germline V gene encodes CDR1 ENHRY and CDR2 SYGVKD. CDR3 sequence: CAISESTGAGDEKLFF. For the CDR3, the DNA is TGTGCCATCAGTGAGTCGACAGGGGCTGGGGATGAAAAACTGTTTTTT.

The chain links TRBV5-1 to TRBJ2-3, with a weak D call TRBD2 (6 bases). Germline CDR1 and CDR2: SGHRS and YFSETQ. The CDR3 spans 16 residues. With 4 bases removed from V and 0 bases from J, the gap between germline ends came to 15 bases. CDR3 sequence (DNA): TGCGCCAGCAGCCAAATAGCGGAAATTAGCACAGATACGCAGTATTTT. Translation: CASSQIAEISTDTQYF.

This chain links TRBV6-5 with TRBJ2-5; possibly TRBD1 for D (6 bases). The CDR3 length is 15 residues. CDR1 is MNHEY and CDR2 is SVGAGI in the germline V gene. V was cut by 0 bases and J by 3 bases, with 11 bases left in between. The CDR3 DNA reads TGTGCCAGCAGTTACTCGATGGCAGGGGAAGAGACCCAGTACTTC. Translation: CASSYSMAGEETQYF.

This clone showed up many times. The chain employs TRBV6-6 and TRBJ1-2, with D tentatively TRBD1 (5 bases). Germline values: CDR1 MNHNY, CDR2 SVGAGI (reference sequence). Trimming cost V 7 bases and J 1 base, with 16 bases left between them. CDR3 length: 15 amino acids. CDR3 sequence: CASTSRGFGNYGYTF. The DNA for the CDR3 is TGTGCCAGCACCTCTCGGGGGTTCGGTAACTATGGCTACACCTTC.

The V call is TRBV6-1, the J call TRBJ2-6, with 7 bases aligning to TRBD2. There are 15 residues in the CDR3. Trimming took 6 bases from V and 3 from J; bases not matched to a gene: 5. The germline V gene encodes CDR1 MNHNS and CDR2 SASEGT. CDR3 coding DNA: TGTGCCAGCAGCCCAGGGAGGGTTGGGGCCAACGTCCTGACTTTC. Its translation is CASSPGRVGANVLTF.

V gene TRBV18 combines with J gene TRBJ1-1; D may be TRBD1 (5 bases). The CDR3 has 18 amino acids. Germline lookup yields CDR1 KGHSH and CDR2 LQKENI. V was cut by 3 bases and J by 0 bases, with 20 bases left in between. CDR3: CASSPRVGDSTMNTEAFF. The DNA for the CDR3 is TGTGCCAGCTCACCTCGGGTAGGGGATTCGACCATGAACACTGAAGCTTTCTTT.

The chain has TRBV7-3 and TRBJ2-1, with D hard to call. From germline, CDR1 is SGHTA and CDR2 FQGTGA. The CDR3 totals 13 residues. The V gene lost 5 bases and the J gene lost 6 bases, with 11 bases spanning the gap. As DNA, the CDR3 is TGTGCCAGCAGCATTAGTTTGCGCAATGAGCAGTTCTTC. Its protein product is CASSISLRNEQFF. The full variable domain, rest sourced from reference TRBV7-3 and TRBJ2-1, is GAGVSQTPSNKVTEKGKYVELRCDPISGHTALYWYRQSLGQGPEFLIYFQGTGAADDSGLPNDRFFAVRPEGSVSTLKIQRTERGDSAVYLCASSISLRNEQFFGPGTRLTVL.

The chain uses TRBV11-2 and TRBJ2-1; D gene ambiguous. Trimming cost V 0 bases and J 8 bases, with 8 bases left between them. The CDR3 consists of 13 residues. CDR1 SGHAT and CDR2 FQNNGV come from the germline V gene. The CDR3 DNA follows: TGTGCCAGCAGCTTAGAATGGCAATATGAGCAGTTCTTC. It is translated as CASSLEWQYEQFF.

This clone appeared once. V gene TRBV15 combines with J gene TRBJ1-1; D gene ambiguous. This CDR3 has 19 residues. Trimming removed 5 bases from V and 0 bases from J, with 25 bases in between. Germline V lookup: CDR1 LNHNV, CDR2 YYDKDF (reference sequence). The CDR3 here is CATSLTPRLPSRMNTEAFF. CDR3 DNA: TGTGCCACCAGCCTTACCCCCCGACTACCCAGCCGAATGAACACTGAAGCTTTCTTT. The complete variable domain, with remaining parts taken from reference TRBV15 and TRBJ1-1, reads DAMVIQNPRYQVTQFGKPVTLSCSQTLNHNVMYWYQQKSSQAPKLLFHYYDKDFNNEADTPDNFQSRRPNTSFCFLDIRSPGLGDTAMYLCATSLTPRLPSRMNTEAFFGQGTRLTVV.

The rearrangement links TRBV2 to TRBJ2-7; 7 bases line up with TRBD1. This CDR3 comprises 12 residues. V lost 8 bases, J lost 4 bases, and 5 bases stayed unmatched. CDR1 is SNHLY and CDR2 is FYNNEI in the germline V gene. The CDR3 DNA follows: TGTGCCAGCGGGACAGATAATTACGAGCAGTACTTC. The encoded protein is CASGTDNYEQYF.

V is TRBV5-1 and J is TRBJ2-3; 10 bases are a match to TRBD2. With V trimmed by 4 bases and J by 0 bases, 14 bases remained unmatched. This CDR3 is 19 amino acids long. Germline CDR1 SGHRS, CDR2 YFSETQ. CDR3 protein: CASSRAPSGGLSSTDTQYF. Here the CDR3 DNA reads TGCGCCAGCAGCCGGGCCCCTAGCGGGGGCCTGTCTAGCACAGATACGCAGTATTTT.

The chain employs TRBV7-6 and TRBJ2-3; 11 bases line up with TRBD2. The CDR3 is 18 residues long. In germline, CDR1 is SGHVS, CDR2 FNYEAQ. Unmatched junction bases numbered 17, after V lost 8 bases and J lost 4 bases. The CDR3 DNA reads as TGTGCCAGCTCCGGGACTAGCGGACACTATGACACCGCAGATACGCAGTATTTT. This sequence encodes CASSGTSGHYDTADTQYF.

The chain combines TRBV12-5 with TRBJ2-5; 14 bases are shared with TRBD2. Trimming took 4 bases from V and 3 from J; bases not matched to a gene: 7. Germline assignment: CDR1 LGHNT and CDR2 FRNRAP. This CDR3 contains 17 residues. This CDR3 is CASGSPPGLAGEETQYF. The CDR3 bases are TGTGCTAGTGGTTCGCCTCCGGGACTAGCGGGAGAAGAGACCCAGTACTTC.

This chain connects TRBV5-6 to TRBJ2-7; 10 nucleotides align to TRBD2. The V and J ends lost 3 bases and 2 bases, in that order; junction bases with no gene match: 8. The germline gives CDR1 SGHDT, CDR2 YYEEEE. This CDR3 spans 16 amino acids. The CDR3 sequence: CASSYLGLAVTYEQYF. In nucleotides, the CDR3 is TGTGCCAGCAGCTACCTTGGACTAGCGGTCACCTACGAGCAGTACTTC.

Only a few counts were recorded for this clone. V usage is TRBV28 and J usage is TRBJ1-2, with 9 nucleotides matching TRBD1. This CDR3 has 14 amino acids. The J segment lost 5 bases and the V segment lost 4 bases, leaving 5 bases of the junction unmatched. CDR1 and CDR2 from the germline V gene are MDHEN and SYDVKM. The chain's CDR3 is CASSSYRGRYGYTF. In DNA form, the CDR3 reads TGTGCCAGCAGTTCATACAGGGGGCGGTATGGCTACACCTTC.

The gene calls are TRBV2 and TRBJ1-1; D gene ambiguous. CDR1 SNHLY and CDR2 FYNNEI come from the germline V gene. Deletions cut 6 bases from V and 5 bases from J, with 13 bases between. The CDR3 has 13 residues. The chain's CDR3 is CASSSEVRTEAFF. CDR3 in DNA: TGTGCCAGCAGCTCGGAGGTCCGGACTGAAGCTTTCTTT.

The rearrangement joins TRBV19 to TRBJ1-2; D might be TRBD1 (6 bases). The CDR3 covers 16 residues. V lost 3 bases and J 2 bases, leaving 16 bases between the germline ends. Germline CDR1 and CDR2: LNHDA and SQIVND (reference sequence). The CDR3 DNA is TGTGCCAGTAGTATGGCCGCCAGGGGTCTAAACTATGGCTACACCTTC. Protein sequence: CASSMAARGLNYGYTF.

This clone was picked up a small number of times. The chain joins TRBV28 to TRBJ1-2, with 7 bases that match TRBD1. Trimming cost V 8 bases and J 3 bases; bases outside gene matches: 12. The CDR3 totals 15 residues. The germline V gene encodes CDR1 MDHEN and CDR2 SYDVKM. DNA for the CDR3: TGTGCCAGCCGACCTCAGGGGGGAGAATACTATGGCTACACCTTC. Protein: CASRPQGGEYYGYTF.

This clone is a singleton in its sample. The rearrangement links TRBV5-1 to TRBJ1-4, with D hard to call. The CDR3 length is 15 residues. The germline CDR1 and CDR2 sequences are SGHRS and YFSETQ. V lost 0 bases and J lost 0, with 6 bases in between. The CDR3 DNA reads as TGCGCCAGCAGCTTGGCCGCGACAACTAATGAAAAACTGTTTTTT. It translates to CASSLAATTNEKLFF.

The chain employs TRBV4-1 and TRBJ2-6; TRBD1 aligns across 10 bases. With V trimmed by 9 bases and J by 4 bases, 12 bases remained unmatched. CDR1 is MGHRA and CDR2 is YSYEKL in the germline V gene. This CDR3 contains 17 residues. The CDR3 spells CASRGQGFFEGANVLTF. In DNA, the CDR3 is TGCGCCAGTAGGGGACAGGGGTTTTTTGAAGGGGCCAACGTCCTGACTTTC.

This clone appeared once. The genes are TRBV19 and TRBJ2-7; D is possibly TRBD1 (6 bases). The CDR3 has 15 amino acids. CDR1 and CDR2 (germline): LNHDA, SQIVND (reference sequence). V was trimmed by 4 bases and J by 0 bases, leaving 13 bases between them. CDR3 protein: CASSTGGHSSYEQYF. The DNA for the CDR3 is TGTGCCAGTAGTACTGGGGGACATAGCTCCTACGAGCAGTACTTC.

This clone was detected only once. The V and J genes are TRBV7-8 and TRBJ1-1; 9 bases line up with TRBD1. Trimming took 3 bases from V and 5 from J; bases not matched to a gene: 7. Germline V gives CDR1 SGHVS, CDR2 FQNEAQ. There are 15 residues in the CDR3. This CDR3 is CASSFRDRAETEAFF. The DNA for the CDR3 is TGTGCCAGCAGCTTTCGGGACAGGGCAGAGACTGAAGCTTTCTTT.

J is TRBJ2-5 and V is TRBV7-9, with D perhaps TRBD2 (5 bases). Germline V gene sequence: CDR1 SEHNR, CDR2 FQNEAQ (reference sequence). The CDR3 extends over 14 amino acids. With 5 bases removed from V and 1 base from J, the gap between germline ends came to 11 bases. CDR3: CASSPTGVQETQYF. The CDR3 DNA is TGTGCCAGCAGCCCGACCGGGGTCCAAGAGACCCAGTACTTC.

The V gene is TRBV6-1, the J gene TRBJ2-2; D not certain. Germline CDR1 MNHNS, CDR2 SASEGT. The V gene lost 6 bases and the J gene lost 5 bases, with 7 bases spanning the gap. The length of the CDR3 is 12 residues. CDR3 coding DNA: TGTGCCAGCAGGGTGAGGACCGGGGAGCTGTTTTTT. Translating it yields CASRVRTGELFF.

This sequence joins TRBV6-1 and TRBJ1-2; 12 nucleotides match TRBD1. In germline, CDR1 is MNHNS, CDR2 SASEGT. The ends lost 8 bases at V and 7 bases at J; junction bases unmatched: 8. This CDR3 has 14 residues. The CDR3 spells CASVPGTGGGGYTF. CDR3 nucleotide sequence: TGTGCCAGCGTCCCCGGGACAGGGGGCGGTGGCTACACCTTC.